This T cell receptor beta chain stems from a study of radiotherapy plus CTLA-4 blockade in lung cancer. Turning to the study itself: Under 20% of patients responded objectively, and roughly 34% achieved disease control.

Overall study results and limits: Tumor-origin TCR clones grew in blood after radiotherapy plus ipilimumab.

Measured with immunoSEQ multiplex PCR; TCRdb has only the in-frame clones, and not every one. This sample has under 35,000 clones, with less than 75% found just once. In the case of this clone: Antigen: not known.

Germline V lookup: CDR1 SGHTS, CDR2 YDEGEE. Unmatched junction bases numbered 6, after V lost 4 bases and J lost 5 bases. This CDR3 has 15 residues. This chain uses TRBV5-8 with TRBJ2-1; 10 positions match TRBD2. Sequenced material: peripheral blood, taken from a patient treated with radiotherapy plus ipilimumab. The receptor was isolated from a human donor with non-small cell lung cancer whose response to radiotherapy plus ipilimumab could not be evaluated. DNA for the CDR3: TGTGCCAGCAGCCCCTGGACTAGCGGCAACAATGAGCAGTTCTTC. This sequence encodes CASSPWTSGNNEQFF.